This TCR beta chain is drawn from a study of cytomegalovirus exposure and HLA in healthy donors. Study at large: Findings of an earlier analysis included some 120 million unique TCR beta sequences from around 180 million T cells. Study results and caveats: About 87% or about 30% of the time was how often most TCR beta V segments were productive, according to an earlier analysis. It emerged from a later analysis that several of the most significant clusters appeared to be linked to common viral pathogens.

About this clone itself: Its antigen is unknown.

PCR amplification relied on 60 Vbeta primers (plus 13 Jbeta primers). Sequencing was performed with immunoSEQ multiplex PCR; in TCRdb, only in-frame clones are kept and a portion is missing. The data contain tens of thousands of clones, around 75% of them singletons. This receptor was identified in a man aged 40-49 years in good health and CMV-seronegative. Sequencing was carried out using PBMCs.

DNA for the CDR3: TGTGCCAGCAGTTACACAGGCAGCCTAGGCACTGAAGCTTTCTTT. The encoded protein is CASSYTGSLGTEAFF. V is TRBV6-5 and J is TRBJ1-1; D may be TRBD1 (5 bases). The CDR3 totals 15 residues. The V end was cut by 2 bases, the J end by 4 bases, with 14 bases between. In germline, CDR1 is MNHEY, CDR2 SVGAGI.